The 27 T cell receptor beta chains below were found in one sample sequenced in a study of T-cell memory formation after mild COVID-19. One entry per CDR3 protein results from TCRdb running MiXCR on the 5' RACE reads. This table has 300,000 to 400,000 distinct CDR3 sequences, 25% to 30% appearing once. The sequenced material came from PBMCs or a T cell subset sorted from them (not recorded which). These receptors were obtained from an adult woman who had mild COVID-19 (a few samples of this study predate the infection). Cell type and time point are not known.

The V and J genes are TRBV3-1 and TRBJ1-3; D gene uncertain. Trimming cost V 0 bases and J 6 bases, with 15 bases left between them. There are 16 residues in the CDR3. Germline V gives CDR1 LGHDT, CDR2 YNNKEL (reference sequence). CDR3 amino acids: CASSQDGLPRENTIYF. Here the CDR3 DNA reads TGTGCCAGCAGCCAAGATGGATTGCCTAGAGAAAACACCATATATTTT.

The CDR3: CASMDGAASYEQYF. The CDR3 nucleotides read TGCGCCAGCATGGACGGAGCGGCCTCCTACGAGCAGTACTTC. The rearrangement uses TRBV5-1 and TRBJ2-7; tentative D call: TRBD2 (5 bases). This CDR3 spans 14 amino acids. Trimming removed 6 bases from V and 0 bases from J, with 13 bases in between. Germline-derived CDR1 and CDR2 are SGHRS and YFSETQ.

This clonotype was observed a few times. V is TRBV5-1 and J is TRBJ2-3; D might be TRBD1 (6 bases). The V end was cut by 2 bases, the J end by 3 bases, with 13 bases between. Per germline, CDR1 SGHRS and CDR2 YFSETQ. This CDR3 contains 15 residues. CDR3 bases: TGCGCCAGCAGCTTTGCAGGACAGCGGACAGATACGCAGTATTTT. Protein: CASSFAGQRTDTQYF.

This rearrangement joins TRBV7-6 to TRBJ2-2, with 7 bases that match TRBD2. The CDR3 loop spans 15 amino acids. Unmatched junction bases numbered 4, after V lost 1 base and J lost 5 bases. The V gene's germline CDR1 is SGHVS and CDR2 FNYEAQ. The CDR3 loop is CASSLGAGVTGELFF. The CDR3 DNA reads as TGTGCCAGCAGCTTAGGGGCGGGAGTGACCGGGGAGCTGTTTTTT. Combining the CDR3 with reference TRBV7-6 and TRBJ2-2 gives the whole variable domain GAGVSQSPRYKVTKRGQDVALRCDPISGHVSLYWYRQALGQGPEFLTYFNYEAQQDKSGLPNDRFSAERPEGSISTLTIQRTEQRDSAMYRCASSLGAGVTGELFFGEGSRLTVL.

This clonotype was seen a single time. V usage is TRBV30 and J usage is TRBJ2-7, with 8 bases that match TRBD1. The CDR3 totals 14 residues. Trimming at V came to 2 bases and at J to 2 bases, leaving 5 bases not matched to a gene. The germline V gene encodes CDR1 GTSNPN and CDR2 SVGIG (reference sequence). Here the CDR3 reads CAWSTGQGPYEQYF. CDR3 sequence (DNA): TGTGCCTGGAGTACAGGACAGGGTCCCTACGAGCAGTACTTC. Looking up the rest from reference TRBV30 and TRBJ2-7 gives the full variable domain: SQTIHQWPATLVQPVGSPLSLECTVEGTSNPNLYWYRQAAGRGLQLLFYSVGIGQISSEVPQNLSASRPQDRQFILSSKKLLLSDSGFYLCAWSTGQGPYEQYFGPGTRLTVT.

This clonotype has at least ten counts. The chain employs TRBV29-1 and TRBJ1-1; D unresolved. V was shortened by 4 bases and J by 1 base, with 1 base between the two germline ends. This CDR3 is 10 amino acids long. Germline loops: CDR1 SQVTM, CDR2 ANQGSEA. CDR3 nucleotides: TGCAGCGTTGGGAACACTGAAGCTTTCTTT. Residues: CSVGNTEAFF.

The rearrangement uses TRBV20-1 and TRBJ1-2; 7 positions match TRBD1. V trimming: 0 bases; J trimming: 0 bases; junction bases outside the gene matches: 4. In germline, CDR1 is DFQATT, CDR2 SNEGSKA (reference sequence). This CDR3 comprises 15 residues. The CDR3 region is CSARDPGQPNYGYTF. The DNA for the CDR3 is TGCAGTGCTAGAGACCCGGGACAGCCTAACTATGGCTACACCTTC.

The chain has TRBV7-2 and TRBJ2-7, with 7 bases matching TRBD2. Unmatched junction bases numbered 11, after V lost 4 bases and J lost 2 bases. The CDR3 consists of 16 residues. The germline V gene has CDR1 SGHTA and CDR2 FQGNSA. CDR3 sequence reads: CASSYLGGFEPYEQYF. The CDR3 nucleotides read TGTGCCAGCAGCTACCTCGGGGGGTTTGAACCCTACGAGCAGTACTTC. The variable domain in full, with the rest retrieved from reference TRBV7-2 and TRBJ2-7, is GAGVSQSPSNKVTEKGKDVELRCDPISGHTALYWYRQSLGQGLEFLIYFQGNSAPDKSGLPSDRFSAERTGGSVSTLTIQRTQQEDSAVYLCASSYLGGFEPYEQYFGPGTRLTVT.

The gene calls are TRBV3-1 and TRBJ2-7, with D maybe TRBD1 (5 bases). V lost 2 bases to trimming and J lost 3 bases, with 14 bases between them. From germline, CDR1 is LGHDT and CDR2 YNNKEL (reference sequence). The CDR3 sequence is 15 residues long. In DNA, the CDR3 is TGTGCCAGCAGCCAACAGGGTACACGACACTACGAGCAGTACTTC. This codes for CASSQQGTRHYEQYF.

The chain carries TRBV7-2 and TRBJ2-7; D call uncertain. CDR1 and CDR2 (germline): SGHTA, FQGNSA. V was cut by 5 bases and J by 6 bases, with 8 bases left in between. This CDR3 is 11 amino acids long. CDR3: CASSPAREQYF. In DNA, the CDR3 is TGTGCCAGCAGCCCGGCCCGCGAGCAGTACTTC.

This chain joins TRBV5-1 and TRBJ1-1, with 8 bases aligning to TRBD1. J lost 4 bases, V lost 4 bases, and 6 bases had no gene match. The CDR3 extends over 14 amino acids. Per germline, CDR1 SGHRS and CDR2 YFSETQ. CDR3 sequence (DNA): TGCGCCAGCAGCCAGGACAGGGATGGCACTGAAGCTTTCTTT. Amino acid sequence: CASSQDRDGTEAFF.

J is TRBJ2-3 and V is TRBV12-3 or TRBV12-4; 10 positions agree with TRBD2. This CDR3 is built from 17 residues. Trimming took 6 bases from V and 2 from J; bases not matched to a gene: 11. In DNA, the CDR3 is TGTGCCAGCAGACCACTAGCGGGATTCTCCGTCACAGATACGCAGTATTTT. Protein: CASRPLAGFSVTDTQYF.

This chain links TRBV7-2 with TRBJ2-1; 10 bases are shared with TRBD1. Trimming at V came to 5 bases and at J to 0 bases, leaving 10 bases not matched to a gene. The CDR3 sequence is 18 residues long. From germline, CDR1 is SGHTA and CDR2 FQGNSA. The CDR3 spells CASSLRDRGQVSYNEQFF. The DNA of the CDR3 is TGTGCCAGCAGCCTACGGGACAGGGGACAAGTCTCCTACAATGAGCAGTTCTTC.

This rearrangement joins TRBV30 to TRBJ2-3; D may be TRBD2 (5 bases). The germline gives CDR1 GTSNPN, CDR2 SVGIG (reference sequence). With 4 bases removed from V and 3 bases from J, the gap between germline ends came to 11 bases. The CDR3 consists of 13 residues. CDR3 loop: CAWTLGWTDTQYF. The DNA of the CDR3 is TGTGCCTGGACACTAGGTTGGACAGATACGCAGTATTTT.

The J gene is TRBJ2-2, the V gene TRBV19; D perhaps matches TRBD1 (5 bases). Germline V CDR1 and CDR2: LNHDA, SQIVND (reference sequence). Trimming removed 1 base at V and 2 bases at J, with 11 bases between. The CDR3 has 16 residues. CDR3 DNA: TGTGCCAGTAGTATAGGTCGCAGGGTTAACACCGGGGAGCTGTTTTTT. Protein sequence: CASSIGRRVNTGELFF.

This chain uses TRBV27 with TRBJ1-2; 7 nucleotides agree with TRBD1. The trim removed 5 bases at V and 7 bases at J, leaving 10 bases unmatched. The CDR3 runs 14 residues. Per the germline V gene, CDR1 is MNHEY and CDR2 is SMNVEV (reference sequence). The CDR3 nucleotides are TGTGCCAGCAGTCAGACAGGGCTCGGACTTGGCTACACCTTC. Amino acids: CASSQTGLGLGYTF.

The gene calls are TRBV12-3 or TRBV12-4 and TRBJ1-1; possible D gene TRBD1, 5 bases. The CDR3 runs 11 residues. V was trimmed by 3 bases and J by 11 bases, leaving 10 bases between them. CDR3 nucleotide sequence: TGTGCCAGCAGTTTTGGACAAGCGGCTTTCTTT. It codes for CASSFGQAAFF.

The rearrangement joins TRBV4-3 to TRBJ2-1; no firm D call. Germline loops: CDR1 LGHNA, CDR2 YSLEER. The CDR3 has 18 amino acids. Trimming left V 0 bases short and J 0 bases short, with 15 bases between. DNA of the CDR3: TGCGCCAGCAGCCAAGATCCTGGCGGCGCGAGCTCCTACAATGAGCAGTTCTTC. It specifies CASSQDPGGASSYNEQFF.

The J gene is TRBJ2-2, the V gene TRBV5-1; TRBD1 matches at 7 bases. V was pared by 1 base and J by 2 bases, with 11 bases of the junction left unmatched. The CDR3 covers 18 residues. From germline, CDR1 is SGHRS and CDR2 YFSETQ. This chain's CDR3 is CASSLMRGGLGNTGELFF. Here the CDR3 DNA reads TGCGCCAGCAGCTTGATGAGAGGGGGCCTCGGAAACACCGGGGAGCTGTTTTTT.

This chain uses TRBV30 with TRBJ2-2; no definite D call. V lost 3 bases and J lost 2, with 13 bases in between. Per germline, CDR1 GTSNPN and CDR2 SVGIG (reference sequence). There are 15 residues in the CDR3. The CDR3 DNA reads TGTGCCTGGAGCGCGCTTGGCCAAAACACCGGGGAGCTGTTTTTT. Translation gives CAWSALGQNTGELFF.

This chain uses TRBV19 with TRBJ1-5; D unresolved. Per germline, CDR1 LNHDA and CDR2 SQIVND (reference sequence). This CDR3 has 15 residues. The V end was cut by 6 bases, the J end by 4 bases, with 16 bases between. CDR3 bases: TGTGCCAGTAGCCGTCGGGAGGGAGGGAATCAGCCCCAGCATTTT. Its protein is CASSRREGGNQPQHF.

The CDR3 coding sequence is TGCGCCAGCAGCCAAGATATCAACTATGGCTACACCTTC. Residues: CASSQDINYGYTF. The rearrangement joins TRBV4-1 to TRBJ1-2; D is uncertain. Trimming stripped 0 bases from V and 2 bases from J, with 4 bases between. Germline V gene data show CDR1 as MGHRA and CDR2 as YSYEKL. This CDR3 spans 13 amino acids.

In DNA form, the CDR3 reads TGTGCCAGCAGCCACGGACAGGGGGCGACAAATCAGCCCCAGCATTTT. As protein: CASSHGQGATNQPQHF. This chain joins TRBV4-2 and TRBJ1-5; TRBD1 matches 11 bases. Germline CDR1 reads LGHNA; CDR2 reads YNFKEQ. The CDR3 is made up of 16 amino acids. V was pared by 3 bases and J by 4 bases, with 5 bases of the junction left unmatched.

The chain couples TRBV6-5 to TRBJ1-2; D is perhaps TRBD1 (5 bases). The germline V and J ends were trimmed by 7 bases and 4 bases, with 19 bases remaining between them. This CDR3 is built from 15 residues. The germline V gene encodes CDR1 MNHEY and CDR2 SVGAGI. CDR3 coding DNA: TGTGCCAGCAACACGGACGGAGGGACGGTCTATGGCTACACCTTC. It translates to CASNTDGGTVYGYTF.

The chain uses TRBV4-2 and TRBJ2-7, with unresolved D. This CDR3 comprises 14 residues. Germline lookup yields CDR1 LGHNA and CDR2 YNFKEQ. Trimming pared 2 bases from V and 2 bases from J, leaving 10 bases between. The CDR3 loop is CASSQNLGAYEQYF. The CDR3 bases are TGTGCCAGCAGCCAAAATTTGGGTGCCTACGAGCAGTACTTC.

This clonotype was observed a handful of times. This chain links TRBV10-3 with TRBJ2-2; D might be TRBD1 or TRBD2, each matching 5 bases. In germline, CDR1 is ENHRY, CDR2 SYGVKD. This CDR3 spans 12 amino acids. V was clipped by 6 bases and J by 6 bases, with 8 bases between them. The CDR3 region is CAIRGDPGELFF. The DNA for the CDR3 is TGTGCCATCAGAGGGGACCCCGGGGAGCTGTTTTTT.

This clonotype was counted a few times. This rearrangement joins TRBV9 to TRBJ2-7, with a tentative D call TRBD1 (6 bases). V was shortened by 2 bases and J by 3 bases, with 9 bases between the two germline ends. The CDR3 sequence is 13 residues long. From germline, CDR1 is SGDLS and CDR2 YYNGEE. The CDR3 DNA follows: TGTGCCAGCAGCGTCCAGGGGAGCTACGAGCAGTACTTC. Translated: CASSVQGSYEQYF. The full variable domain, in which reference TRBV9 and TRBJ2-7 provide the parts outside the CDR3, is DSGVTQTPKHLITATGQRVTLRCSPRSGDLSVYWYQQSLDQGLQFLIQYYNGEERAKGNILERFSAQQFPDLHSELNLSSLELGDSALYFCASSVQGSYEQYFGPGTRLTVT.